This is a list of T cell receptor beta chains from one sample in a study of blood T cell repertoires in COVID-19. The assay was immunoSEQ multiplex PCR, and TCRdb's table has in-frame clones only and misses some. The sample includes approximately 76,000 clones, approximately 88% of them seen just once. The material sequenced was peripheral blood. Receptors originate from a man under 40 with acute or convalescent COVID-19. CDR3s include the opening cysteine and the closing phenylalanine or tryptophan. Each record gives: J gene, V gene, clone size, D gene, CDR3 DNA, CDR3 protein. D genes are given only for firm matches. Rows give clone size only sometimes, using once, few, many, or a class for an expanded clone.

J gene: TRBJ1-3
V gene: TRBV2
clone size: -
D gene: -
CDR3 DNA: TGTGCCAGCGTAGCAAACACCATATATTTT
CDR3 protein: CASVANTIYF

J gene: TRBJ2-7
V gene: TRBV5-1
clone size: once
D gene: -
CDR3 DNA: TGCGCCAGCAGCCTAGGGGTCTACGAGCAGTACTTC
CDR3 protein: CASSLGVYEQYF

J gene: TRBJ1-4
V gene: TRBV28
clone size: few
D gene: -
CDR3 DNA: TGTGCCAGCAGAACAACAGGGCTTGCAACTAATGAAAAACTGTTTTTT
CDR3 protein: CASRTTGLATNEKLFF

J gene: TRBJ1-6
V gene: TRBV5-1
clone size: -
D gene: -
CDR3 DNA: TGCGCCAGCAGCTACCCGGGTCCTAATTCACCCCTCCACTTT
CDR3 protein: CASSYPGPNSPLHF

J gene: TRBJ1-2
V gene: TRBV7-9
clone size: once
D gene: -
CDR3 DNA: TGTGCCAGCAGCTTAGTTGGAGGAGTGAACTATGGCTACACCTTC
CDR3 protein: CASSLVGGVNYGYTF

J gene: TRBJ1-1
V gene: TRBV7-8
clone size: once
D gene: -
CDR3 DNA: TGTGCCAGCAGCCCGGAGATGGGGAACACTGAAGCTTTCTTT
CDR3 protein: CASSPEMGNTEAFF

J gene: TRBJ1-5
V gene: TRBV5-1
clone size: -
D gene: -
CDR3 DNA: TGCGCCAGCAGCTTGTCCGGGACACTTAATCAGCCCCAGCATTTT
CDR3 protein: CASSLSGTLNQPQHF

J gene: TRBJ2-4
V gene: TRBV28
clone size: -
D gene: TRBD2
CDR3 DNA: TGTGCCGCCGCTAGCGGGAGATATTTTTTAGGCAAAAACATTCAGTACTTC
CDR3 protein: CAAASGRYFLGKNIQYF

J gene: TRBJ2-3
V gene: TRBV6-1
clone size: once
D gene: TRBD2
CDR3 DNA: TGTGCCAGCAGTGCGGGAGGGGGCACAGATACGCAGTATTTT
CDR3 protein: CASSAGGGTDTQYF

J gene: TRBJ2-2
V gene: TRBV12-3/TRBV12-4
clone size: -
D gene: -
CDR3 DNA: TGTGCCAGCAGCCGGAATCAGGACGGGGAGCTGTTTTTT
CDR3 protein: CASSRNQDGELFF

J gene: TRBJ1-5
V gene: TRBV11-2
clone size: -
D gene: -
CDR3 DNA: TGTGCCAGCAGCTTTTCCGGGGGGCAACAGCCCCAGCATTTT
CDR3 protein: CASSFSGGQQPQHF

J gene: TRBJ2-3
V gene: TRBV19
clone size: -
D gene: TRBD2
CDR3 DNA: TGTGCCAGTAGAGGCGGGGGAAAGGGCACAGATACGCAGTATTTT
CDR3 protein: CASRGGGKGTDTQYF

J gene: TRBJ2-7
V gene: TRBV7-2
clone size: -
D gene: -
CDR3 DNA: TGTGCCAGCAGCTTGGGTGACAGCGTACCCTACGAGCAGTACTTC
CDR3 protein: CASSLGDSVPYEQYF

J gene: TRBJ1-5
V gene: TRBV6-1
clone size: -
D gene: -
CDR3 DNA: TGTGCCAGCAGTGGCGGATTTGGGGCTAGCAATCAGCCCCAGCATTTT
CDR3 protein: CASSGGFGASNQPQHF

J gene: TRBJ2-7
V gene: TRBV7-9
clone size: -
D gene: -
CDR3 DNA: TGTGCCAGCAGCTTAGGGGGCTGGTACGAGCAGTACTTC
CDR3 protein: CASSLGGWYEQYF

J gene: TRBJ1-3
V gene: TRBV11-2
clone size: once
D gene: -
CDR3 DNA: TGTGCCAGCAGCTCGTCAGATACCTCTGGAAACACCATATATTTT
CDR3 protein: CASSSSDTSGNTIYF

J gene: TRBJ2-7
V gene: TRBV12-3/TRBV12-4
clone size: -
D gene: -
CDR3 DNA: TGTGCCAGCAGTTTAGGGGGGCATTACGAGCAGTACTTC
CDR3 protein: CASSLGGHYEQYF

J gene: TRBJ2-5
V gene: TRBV27
clone size: -
D gene: TRBD2
CDR3 DNA: TGTGCCAGCAGTCCACGACTAGCGAACCTACAAGAGACCCAGTACTTC
CDR3 protein: CASSPRLANLQETQYF

J gene: TRBJ1-4
V gene: TRBV2
clone size: -
D gene: -
CDR3 DNA: TGTGCCAGCAGAGACAGGCTGGGGGAAAAACTGTTTTTT
CDR3 protein: CASRDRLGEKLFF

J gene: TRBJ1-3
V gene: TRBV6-5
clone size: -
D gene: TRBD1
CDR3 DNA: TGTGCCAGCAACGACAGGGACGGAAACACCATATATTTT
CDR3 protein: CASNDRDGNTIYF

J gene: TRBJ1-1
V gene: TRBV29-1
clone size: -
D gene: -
CDR3 DNA: TGCAGTACAGTCTTGGGCACTGAAGCTTTCTTT
CDR3 protein: CSTVLGTEAFF

J gene: TRBJ2-1
V gene: TRBV24-1
clone size: -
D gene: -
CDR3 DNA: TGTGCCACCAGTGACCCGTCAGGGGTCGACGGACGATTGGATGAGCAGTTCTTC
CDR3 protein: CATSDPSGVDGRLDEQFF

J gene: TRBJ2-1
V gene: TRBV5-1
clone size: -
D gene: TRBD1
CDR3 DNA: TGCGCCAGCAGCTTGTTAGGGACAGGGGAGACTGAGCAGTTCTTC
CDR3 protein: CASSLLGTGETEQFF

J gene: TRBJ2-7
V gene: TRBV18
clone size: -
D gene: -
CDR3 DNA: TGTGCCAGCTCACCATTGGAGGGGACGTTGTACGAGCAGTACTTC
CDR3 protein: CASSPLEGTLYEQYF

J gene: TRBJ2-7
V gene: TRBV30
clone size: -
D gene: -
CDR3 DNA: TGTGCCTCCGAAGAGCCCCAGGGTCCTTCGGACGAGCAGTACTTC
CDR3 protein: CASEEPQGPSDEQYF

J gene: TRBJ1-2
V gene: TRBV20-1
clone size: -
D gene: -
CDR3 DNA: TGCAGTGCTAGGGCCCACTATGGCTACACCTTC
CDR3 protein: CSARAHYGYTF

J gene: TRBJ2-3
V gene: TRBV14
clone size: -
D gene: -
CDR3 DNA: TGTGCCAGCAGCCAAGAGATGGAGGGAGTCTGGGGAGATACGCAGTATTTT
CDR3 protein: CASSQEMEGVWGDTQYF

J gene: TRBJ1-3
V gene: TRBV7-8
clone size: -
D gene: TRBD1
CDR3 DNA: TGTGCCAGCAGCCATCGGGACAGGGGATTCGGAAACACCATATATTTT
CDR3 protein: CASSHRDRGFGNTIYF

J gene: TRBJ2-1
V gene: TRBV15
clone size: -
D gene: TRBD1
CDR3 DNA: TGTGCCACCAGCAGAGGCCGGGACAGGGAAAATGAGCAGTTCTTC
CDR3 protein: CATSRGRDRENEQFF

J gene: TRBJ1-2
V gene: TRBV7-8
clone size: -
D gene: TRBD1
CDR3 DNA: TGTGCCAGCAGCTCCCTCCGGGACAGGGGCTATGGCTACACCTTC
CDR3 protein: CASSSLRDRGYGYTF

J gene: TRBJ2-1
V gene: TRBV4-3
clone size: -
D gene: TRBD1
CDR3 DNA: TGCGCCAGCAGCCAAGTATCCAGGGGGCTTTACAATGAGCAGTTCTTC
CDR3 protein: CASSQVSRGLYNEQFF

J gene: TRBJ1-4
V gene: TRBV6-5
clone size: -
D gene: TRBD1
CDR3 DNA: TGTGCCAGCAGGTACAGGGGGCCGAATGAAAAACTGTTTTTT
CDR3 protein: CASRYRGPNEKLFF

J gene: TRBJ1-5
V gene: TRBV7-9
clone size: -
D gene: TRBD1
CDR3 DNA: TGTGCCAGCACCTCGCAGGGGGCGGGACAGCCCCAGCATTTT
CDR3 protein: CASTSQGAGQPQHF

J gene: TRBJ1-1
V gene: TRBV3-1/TRBV3-2
clone size: -
D gene: -
CDR3 DNA: TGTGCCAGCAGCCTTTGGGGGCTAGGGGCTTTCTTT
CDR3 protein: CASSLWGLGAFF

J gene: TRBJ2-5
V gene: TRBV13
clone size: -
D gene: TRBD1
CDR3 DNA: TGTGCCAGCAGCCCGAAACAGGGGTTGTGGGAGACCCAGTACTTC
CDR3 protein: CASSPKQGLWETQYF

J gene: TRBJ2-5
V gene: TRBV3-1/TRBV3-2
clone size: -
D gene: TRBD2
CDR3 DNA: TGTGCCAGCAGCCACCATCGGGAGGGAGAGACCCAGTACTTC
CDR3 protein: CASSHHREGETQYF

J gene: TRBJ2-1
V gene: TRBV4-2
clone size: -
D gene: TRBD2
CDR3 DNA: TGTGCCAGCAAGGCGGGAGGGCTCGGGAATGAGCAGTTCTTC
CDR3 protein: CASKAGGLGNEQFF

J gene: TRBJ1-4
V gene: TRBV28
clone size: once
D gene: -
CDR3 DNA: TGTGCCAGCAGTTTAGGTTCACAATTTAATGAAAAACTGTTTTTT
CDR3 protein: CASSLGSQFNEKLFF

J gene: TRBJ2-3
V gene: TRBV4-1
clone size: -
D gene: TRBD1
CDR3 DNA: TGCGCCAGCAGCCACTCCGGGACAGGGCACACAGATACGCAGTATTTT
CDR3 protein: CASSHSGTGHTDTQYF

J gene: TRBJ1-5
V gene: TRBV28
clone size: -
D gene: TRBD1
CDR3 DNA: TGTGCCAGCAGTTTACGGACAGGGGGCAGAAATCAGCCCCAGCATTTT
CDR3 protein: CASSLRTGGRNQPQHF

J gene: TRBJ2-1
V gene: TRBV30
clone size: -
D gene: TRBD2
CDR3 DNA: TGTGCCTCTCTTATAGCGGGAGGGCCCAGTAAGCAGTTCTTC
CDR3 protein: CASLIAGGPSKQFF

J gene: TRBJ1-2
V gene: TRBV30
clone size: once
D gene: -
CDR3 DNA: TGTGCCTGGGGGCGGGACTACCTTATTTACACCTTC
CDR3 protein: CAWGRDYLIYTF

J gene: TRBJ1-2
V gene: TRBV5-1
clone size: -
D gene: TRBD1
CDR3 DNA: TGCGCCAGCAGCTACTTGGGGCAGGGGGCGGTTAGCTACACCTTC
CDR3 protein: CASSYLGQGAVSYTF

J gene: TRBJ2-3
V gene: TRBV7-3
clone size: -
D gene: -
CDR3 DNA: TGTGCCAGCTCTGCCTCGGGGGCAGATACGCAGTATTTT
CDR3 protein: CASSASGADTQYF

J gene: TRBJ2-1
V gene: TRBV3-1/TRBV3-2
clone size: -
D gene: -
CDR3 DNA: TGTGCCAGCAGGGTCTCCGGGAGCGGAGATGAGCAGTTCTTC
CDR3 protein: CASRVSGSGDEQFF

J gene: TRBJ2-1
V gene: TRBV5-1
clone size: -
D gene: TRBD2
CDR3 DNA: TGCGCCAGCAGCTTGGCCCTAGCGGGAGGGCATGAGCAGTTCTTC
CDR3 protein: CASSLALAGGHEQFF